The clone carrying this T cell receptor beta chain has at least ten counts. Its antigen is currently unknown. The entry originates in a study of molecular identifiers for immune sequencing clone quantification. Trimming took off 4 bases at V and 4 bases at J, with 2 bases between the two ends. This CDR3 region has 10 residues. Germline loops: CDR1 SNHLY, CDR2 FYNNEI. CD8+CD4-CCR7+CD45RA+ cells were sorted as naive CD8 T cells. Previously described methods and listed TCR primers produced bulk TCR libraries. TCRdb reprocessed the PCR reads with MiXCR, giving one entry per CDR3 protein. The sample holds about 100,000 distinct CDR3 sequences, roughly 34% seen once. General observations from the study: One million naive cells reportedly did not prevent detection of spiked Jurkat TCR RNA from one cell. In cases of identical TCR molecules sharing a barcode, highly expanded clone sizes could be underestimated.

The genes are TRBV2 and TRBJ2-7; D gene uncertain. The sequenced material came from naive CD8+ T cells from blood, with Jurkat cell RNA spiked in. The subset was: FACS-sorted CD8+CD4-CCR7+CD45RA+ naive T cells. The receptor comes from a human donor in good health. Some libraries in this study had Jurkat cell RNA spiked in. For the CDR3, the DNA is TGTGCCAGCAGTGGTTACGAGCAGTACTTC. Translated, it gives CASSGYEQYF.